This TCR beta chain was recovered during a study of blood T cell repertoires in COVID-19. Study summary: Acute-phase and convalescent COVID-19 samples originated in the United States, Italy and Spain. Nucleic acid was either cDNA or gDNA, and it came from T cells, B-cell-depleted T cells, or PBMCs.

Unmatched junction bases numbered 8, after V lost 5 bases and J lost 7 bases. CDR1 is MNHEY, CDR2 SMNVEV, per germline (reference sequence). The CDR3 runs to 15 residues. Per the original methods: Amplifying reference gene primers gave estimates of nucleated cell counts. Clones were read by immunoSEQ multiplex PCR, and TCRdb kept only the in-frame ones, dropping some. V, J and clone size are taken as reported in that table, and D and trimming were inferred from the DNA itself. The sample lists 85,000 to 110,000 clones; about 90% were seen once. The sequenced sample consisted of peripheral blood. This clonotype was sampled from a woman in her sixties or seventies with acute or convalescent COVID-19. This chain uses TRBV27 with TRBJ2-1; 10 bases are a match to TRBD2. The CDR3 nucleotides read TGTGCCAGCAGTCCGCCGGGACTAGCGACTAATGAGCAGTTCTTC. It is translated as CASSPPGLATNEQFF.